The 5 T cell receptor beta chains listed next were all sequenced from one sample in a study of control samples from healthy donors and cancer patients. TCRdb's table, derived via immunoSEQ multiplex PCR, lists solely in-frame clones and lacks some. The sample contains over 150,000 clones, 90% to 95% of which appear only once. Specimen: blood. These receptors all stem from a woman younger than 30 in good health.

The V and J genes are TRBV9 and TRBJ2-2; the D is unclear. Trimming took 4 bases from V and 1 from J, leaving 11 bases between them. The CDR3 sequence is 15 residues long. In germline, CDR1 is SGDLS, CDR2 YYNGEE. In nucleotides, the CDR3 is TGTGCCAGCAGCCCCTGGACGGTGAACACCGGGGAGCTGTTTTTT. It encodes CASSPWTVNTGELFF.

The chain links TRBV19 to TRBJ1-5; the D gene is possibly TRBD1 (5 bases). The CDR3 loop spans 16 amino acids. Trimming pared 9 bases from V and 0 bases from J, leaving 18 bases between. Per the germline V gene, CDR1 is LNHDA and CDR2 is SQIVND (reference sequence). The CDR3 DNA sequence: TGTGCCAGCACTAGAACAGGAGCCTATAGCAATCAGCCCCAGCATTTT. This encodes CASTRTGAYSNQPQHF.

As regards this clone: The same CDR3 is also encoded by other DNA sequences in this sample. The V and J genes are TRBV6-5 and TRBJ2-7; 8 bases line up with TRBD1. Trimming took 5 bases from V and 4 from J; bases not matched to a gene: 1. From germline, CDR1 is MNHEY and CDR2 SVGAGI. The CDR3 extends over 12 amino acids. CDR3 sequence: CASSRDRYEQYF. CDR3 nucleotides: TGTGCCAGCAGTCGGGACAGGTACGAGCAGTACTTC.

This sequence joins TRBV24-1 and TRBJ2-5; 8 positions agree with TRBD1. In germline, CDR1 is KGHDR, CDR2 SFDVKD. CDR3 length: 13 amino acids. Trimming removed 7 bases from V and 1 base from J; junction bases left unmatched: 1. Here the CDR3 reads CATSRGPQETQYF. The DNA for the CDR3 is TGTGCCACCAGCAGGGGGCCCCAAGAGACCCAGTACTTC.

The chain recombines TRBV10-3 with TRBJ2-2, with D perhaps TRBD2 (6 bases). Germline V gene sequence: CDR1 ENHRY, CDR2 SYGVKD. The CDR3 is 14 amino acids. With 7 bases removed from V and 0 bases from J, the gap between germline ends came to 9 bases. This CDR3 reads CAIKAGPNTGELFF. Here the CDR3 DNA reads TGTGCCATCAAGGCGGGACCGAACACCGGGGAGCTGTTTTTT.